This T cell receptor beta chain was identified in a study of shared clonotypes between healthy human individuals. Only in-frame clones appear in the TCRdb table, and some are missing; sequencing was by immunoSEQ multiplex PCR. This repertoire shows millions of clones, around nine tenths found once; its top ten account for 0.13% to 0.15%. In the case of this clone: The antigen is not known.

Study-wide results and caveats: Although depth was large, rarefaction showed that sequencing of the sorted subsets was incomplete.

This clonotype was sampled from a man aged 18 to 35 in good health. The sequenced sample consisted of naive CD4+ T cells sorted from blood. Specified subset: CD45RA+ positively selected.

The CDR3, as DNA: TGTGCCAGCAGCATGAGACTAGCGGTTGACTCCTACAATGAGCAGTTCTTC. It is translated as CASSMRLAVDSYNEQFF. The chain uses TRBV5-6 and TRBJ2-1; 9 nucleotides match TRBD2. With V trimmed by 4 bases and J by 0 bases, 8 bases remained unmatched. The length of the CDR3 is 17 residues. Germline assignment: CDR1 SGHDT and CDR2 YYEEEE.